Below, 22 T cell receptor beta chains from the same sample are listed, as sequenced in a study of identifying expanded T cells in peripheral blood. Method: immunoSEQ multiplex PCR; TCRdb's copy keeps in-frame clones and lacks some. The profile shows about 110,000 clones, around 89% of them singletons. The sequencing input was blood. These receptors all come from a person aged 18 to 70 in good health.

The DNA for the CDR3 is TGCGCCAGCAGCCAAGATCTAGGGGACGGAGTCGGCGAGCAGTACTTC. Translating it yields CASSQDLGDGVGEQYF. The V gene is TRBV4-1, the J gene TRBJ2-7; D assignment may be TRBD1 or TRBD2 (5 bases each). CDR1 and CDR2 (germline): MGHRA, YSYEKL. Between the trimmed V and J ends, which lost 0 bases and 6 bases, there was a span of 18 bases. The CDR3 covers 16 residues.

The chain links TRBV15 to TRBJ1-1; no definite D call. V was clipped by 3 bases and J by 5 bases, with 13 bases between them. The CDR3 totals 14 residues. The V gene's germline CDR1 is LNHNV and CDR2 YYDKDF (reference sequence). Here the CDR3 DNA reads TGTGCCACCAGCAGGGGCCTATTGGGGACTGAAGCTTTCTTT. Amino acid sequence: CATSRGLLGTEAFF.

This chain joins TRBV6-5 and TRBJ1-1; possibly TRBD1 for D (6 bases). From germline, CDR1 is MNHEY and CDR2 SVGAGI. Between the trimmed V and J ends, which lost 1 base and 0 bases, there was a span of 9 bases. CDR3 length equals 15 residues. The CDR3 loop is CASSYWAGVNTEAFF. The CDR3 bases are TGTGCCAGCAGTTACTGGGCAGGGGTGAACACTGAAGCTTTCTTT.

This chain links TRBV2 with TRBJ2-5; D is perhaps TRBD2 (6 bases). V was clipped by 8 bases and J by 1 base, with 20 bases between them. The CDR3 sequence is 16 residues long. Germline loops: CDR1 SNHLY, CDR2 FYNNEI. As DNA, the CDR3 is TGTGCCAGCCCTTCGTGGGACTTCGGGACCCAAGAGACCCAGTACTTC. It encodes CASPSWDFGTQETQYF. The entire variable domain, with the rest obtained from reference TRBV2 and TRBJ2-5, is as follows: EPEVTQTPSHQVTQMGQEVILRCVPISNHLYFYWYRQILGQKVEFLVSFYNNEISEKSEIFDDQFSVERPDGSNFTLKIRSTKLEDSAMYFCASPSWDFGTQETQYFGPGTRLLVL.

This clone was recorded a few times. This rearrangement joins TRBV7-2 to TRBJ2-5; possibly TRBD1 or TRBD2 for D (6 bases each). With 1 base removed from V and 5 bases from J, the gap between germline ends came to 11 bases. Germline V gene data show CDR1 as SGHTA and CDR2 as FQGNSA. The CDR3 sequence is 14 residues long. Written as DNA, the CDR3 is TGTGCCAGCAGCTTAGGGGGGGCCAAGGAGACCCAGTACTTC. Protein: CASSLGGAKETQYF.

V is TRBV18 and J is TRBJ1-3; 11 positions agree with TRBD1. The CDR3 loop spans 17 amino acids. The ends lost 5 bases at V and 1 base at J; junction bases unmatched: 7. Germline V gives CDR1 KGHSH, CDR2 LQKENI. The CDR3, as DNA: TGTGCCAGCTCATCGAATGGACAGGGGGCTTCTGGAAACACCATATATTTT. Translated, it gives CASSSNGQGASGNTIYF.

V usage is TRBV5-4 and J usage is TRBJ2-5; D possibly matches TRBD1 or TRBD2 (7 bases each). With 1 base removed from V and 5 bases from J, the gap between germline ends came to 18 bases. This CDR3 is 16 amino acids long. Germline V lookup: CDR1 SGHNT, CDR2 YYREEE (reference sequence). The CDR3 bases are TGTGCCAGCAGCTTGAATGCAGGGGGGGGTGCGGAGACCCAGTACTTC. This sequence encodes CASSLNAGGGAETQYF.

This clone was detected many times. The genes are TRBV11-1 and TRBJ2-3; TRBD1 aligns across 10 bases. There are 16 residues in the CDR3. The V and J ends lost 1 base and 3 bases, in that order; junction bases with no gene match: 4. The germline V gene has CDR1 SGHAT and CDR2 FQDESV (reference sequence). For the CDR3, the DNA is TGTGCCAGCAGCTTAGGACAGGGGGCTGAGACAGATACGCAGTATTTT. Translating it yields CASSLGQGAETDTQYF.

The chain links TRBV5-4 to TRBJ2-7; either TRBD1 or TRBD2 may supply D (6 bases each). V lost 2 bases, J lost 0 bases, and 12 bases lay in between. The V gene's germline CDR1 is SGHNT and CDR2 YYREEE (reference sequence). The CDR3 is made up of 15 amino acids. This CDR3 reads CASSLSGASSYEQYF. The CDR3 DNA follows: TGTGCCAGCAGCTTATCGGGGGCCAGCTCCTACGAGCAGTACTTC.

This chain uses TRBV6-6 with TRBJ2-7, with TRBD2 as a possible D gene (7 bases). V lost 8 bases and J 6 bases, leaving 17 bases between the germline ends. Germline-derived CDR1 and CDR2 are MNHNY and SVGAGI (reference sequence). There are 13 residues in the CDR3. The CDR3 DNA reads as TGTGCCAGCCGACCCTCCGGGGGGCCCGAGCAGTACTTC. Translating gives CASRPSGGPEQYF.

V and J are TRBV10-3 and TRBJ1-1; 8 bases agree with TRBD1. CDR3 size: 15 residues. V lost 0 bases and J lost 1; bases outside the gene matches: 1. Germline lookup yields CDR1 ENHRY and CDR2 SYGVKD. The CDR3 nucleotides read TGTGCCATCAGTGAGTCGACAGGGGCGAACACTGAAGCTTTCTTT. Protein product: CAISESTGANTEAFF.

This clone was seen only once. The CDR3 nucleotides read TGCGCCAGCAGCGCTGCCGGGACAGGGACAGGGCTCCTAGACGAGCAGTACTTC. This gives the protein CASSAAGTGTGLLDEQYF. The chain links TRBV5-1 to TRBJ2-7, with 9 nucleotides matching TRBD1. The CDR3 consists of 18 residues. V gave up 4 bases and J gave up 5 bases; unmatched junction bases: 19. The germline V gene encodes CDR1 SGHRS and CDR2 YFSETQ.

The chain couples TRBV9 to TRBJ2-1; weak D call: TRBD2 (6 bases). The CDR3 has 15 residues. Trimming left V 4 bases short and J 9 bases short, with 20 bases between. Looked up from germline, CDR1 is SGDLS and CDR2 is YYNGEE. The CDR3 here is CASSFRLVFFGEQFF. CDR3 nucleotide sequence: TGTGCCAGCAGCTTTCGACTAGTTTTTTTTGGTGAGCAGTTCTTC. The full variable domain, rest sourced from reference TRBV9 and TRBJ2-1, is DSGVTQTPKHLITATGQRVTLRCSPRSGDLSVYWYQQSLDQGLQFLIQYYNGEERAKGNILERFSAQQFPDLHSELNLSSLELGDSALYFCASSFRLVFFGEQFFGPGTRLTVL.

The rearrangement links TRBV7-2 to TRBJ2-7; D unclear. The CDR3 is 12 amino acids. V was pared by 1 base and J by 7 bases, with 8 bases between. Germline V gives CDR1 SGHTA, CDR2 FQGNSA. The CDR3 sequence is CASSLDQAEQYF. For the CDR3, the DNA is TGTGCCAGCAGCTTAGATCAGGCGGAGCAGTACTTC.

In DNA, the CDR3 is TGTGCCAGCAGCTCTTCTGTGGGGACGGACTATGGCTACACCTTC. Encoded protein: CASSSSVGTDYGYTF. J is TRBJ1-2 and V is TRBV9; TRBD1 is a possible D gene (5 bases). The CDR3 covers 15 residues. Germline V gene sequence: CDR1 SGDLS, CDR2 YYNGEE. V was pared by 4 bases and J by 3 bases, with 16 bases between.

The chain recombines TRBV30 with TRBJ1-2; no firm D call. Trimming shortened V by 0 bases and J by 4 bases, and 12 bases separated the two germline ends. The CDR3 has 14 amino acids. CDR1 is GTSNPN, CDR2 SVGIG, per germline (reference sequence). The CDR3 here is CAWSVQTGPYGYTF. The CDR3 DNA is TGTGCCTGGAGTGTACAGACGGGCCCCTATGGCTACACCTTC. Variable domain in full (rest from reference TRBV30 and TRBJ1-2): SQTIHQWPATLVQPVGSPLSLECTVEGTSNPNLYWYRQAAGRGLQLLFYSVGIGQISSEVPQNLSASRPQDRQFILSSKKLLLSDSGFYLCAWSVQTGPYGYTFGSGTRLTVV.

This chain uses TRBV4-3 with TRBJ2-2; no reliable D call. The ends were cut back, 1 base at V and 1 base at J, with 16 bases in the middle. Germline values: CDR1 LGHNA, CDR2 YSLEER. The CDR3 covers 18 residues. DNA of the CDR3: TGCGCCAGCAGCCAAGTCCTTGGCAGAGATCTGAACACCGGGGAGCTGTTTTTT. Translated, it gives CASSQVLGRDLNTGELFF.

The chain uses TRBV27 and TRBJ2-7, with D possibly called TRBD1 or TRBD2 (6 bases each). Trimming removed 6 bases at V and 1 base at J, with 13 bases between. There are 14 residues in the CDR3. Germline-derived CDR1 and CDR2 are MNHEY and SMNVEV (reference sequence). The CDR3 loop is CASRAGHRSYEQYF. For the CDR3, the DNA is TGTGCCAGCAGGGCGGGACATAGGTCCTACGAGCAGTACTTC.

CDR3 nucleotides: TGTGCCAGCGCCGACAGTTATAGCAATCAGCCCCAGCATTTT. It codes for CASADSYSNQPQHF. The chain couples TRBV7-2 to TRBJ1-5; weak D call: TRBD1 (5 bases). The CDR3 has 14 residues. In germline, CDR1 is SGHTA, CDR2 FQGNSA. Trimming removed 8 bases from V and 0 bases from J, with 11 bases in between.

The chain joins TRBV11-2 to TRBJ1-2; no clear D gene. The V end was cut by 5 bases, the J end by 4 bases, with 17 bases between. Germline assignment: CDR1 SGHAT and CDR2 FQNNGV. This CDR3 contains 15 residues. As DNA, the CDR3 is TGTGCCAGCAGCCCGGCGGGCGCCGAACTCTATGGCTACACCTTC. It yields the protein CASSPAGAELYGYTF. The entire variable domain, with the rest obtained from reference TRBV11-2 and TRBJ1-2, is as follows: EAGVAQSPRYKIIEKRQSVAFWCNPISGHATLYWYQQILGQGPKLLIQFQNNGVVDDSQLPKDRFSAERLKGVDSTLKIQPAKLEDSAVYLCASSPAGAELYGYTFGSGTRLTVV.

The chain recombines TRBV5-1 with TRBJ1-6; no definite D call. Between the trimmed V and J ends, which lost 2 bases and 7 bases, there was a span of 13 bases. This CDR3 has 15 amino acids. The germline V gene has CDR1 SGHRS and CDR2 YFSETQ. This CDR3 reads CASSLGTAVNSPLHF. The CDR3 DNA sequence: TGCGCCAGCAGCTTAGGAACAGCCGTCAATTCACCCCTCCACTTT.

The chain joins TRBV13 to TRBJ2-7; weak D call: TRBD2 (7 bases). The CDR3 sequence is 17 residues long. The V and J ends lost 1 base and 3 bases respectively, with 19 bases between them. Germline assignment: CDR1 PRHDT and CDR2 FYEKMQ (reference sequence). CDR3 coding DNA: TGTGCCAGCAGCTTAGTAGCCTCCAAGGGGGGGGTCTACGAGCAGTACTTC. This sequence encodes CASSLVASKGGVYEQYF.